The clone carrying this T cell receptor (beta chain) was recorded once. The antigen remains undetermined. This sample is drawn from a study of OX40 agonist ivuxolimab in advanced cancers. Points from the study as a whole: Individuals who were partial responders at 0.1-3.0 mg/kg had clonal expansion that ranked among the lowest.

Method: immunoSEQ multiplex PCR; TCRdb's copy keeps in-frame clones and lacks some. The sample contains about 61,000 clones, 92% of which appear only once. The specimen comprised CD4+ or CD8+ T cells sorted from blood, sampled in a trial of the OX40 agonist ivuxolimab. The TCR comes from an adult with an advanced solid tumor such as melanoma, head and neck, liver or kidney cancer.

The CDR3 DNA reads TGTGCCAGCAGTTTATTCCGGGGGGATAGCACAGATACGCAGTATTTT. This codes for CASSLFRGDSTDTQYF. This chain joins TRBV27 and TRBJ2-3; TRBD2 matches 7 bases. Looked up from germline, CDR1 is MNHEY and CDR2 is SMNVEV (reference sequence). The CDR3 totals 16 residues. Losses at the gene ends were 1 base for V and 0 bases for J; bases not matched to a gene: 4.